The clone carrying this T cell receptor (beta chain) registers large (0.1 to 1%) by frequency. Its specificity is not known. UMI-labeled 5' RACE generated the TCR beta libraries. Using the 5' RACE reads, TCRdb records one entry per CDR3 protein without DNA. This listing includes 7,000 or so distinct CDR3 sequences. These data belong to a study of human CD8 memory T cell subsets. Study-wide findings and caveats: Among the subsets, Chao1 estimates suggested that stem-like memory T cells were more diverse than precursor exhausted T cells. This study determined the sequences of T cell receptor beta chains and of no other chains. Precursor exhausted T cells and stem-like memory T cells were similarly highly diverse, while effector memory cells were not. Between stem-like memory and precursor exhausted T cell repertoires, overlap was minimal.

The CDR3 contains 17 residues. Germline assignment: CDR1 SGHVS and CDR2 FQNEAQ. The source is a human donor in good health. The sample taken for sequencing was CD8+ T cells from PBMCs. The chain links TRBV7-8 to TRBJ2-3. The CDR3 reads CASSPMAVGASTDTQYF. The full variable domain, rest sourced from reference TRBV7-8 and TRBJ2-3, is GAGVSQSPRYKVAKRGQDVALRCDPISGHVSLFWYQQALGQGPEFLTYFQNEAQLDKSGLPSDRFFAERPEGSVSTLKIQRTQQEDSAVYLCASSPMAVGASTDTQYFGPGTRLTVL.